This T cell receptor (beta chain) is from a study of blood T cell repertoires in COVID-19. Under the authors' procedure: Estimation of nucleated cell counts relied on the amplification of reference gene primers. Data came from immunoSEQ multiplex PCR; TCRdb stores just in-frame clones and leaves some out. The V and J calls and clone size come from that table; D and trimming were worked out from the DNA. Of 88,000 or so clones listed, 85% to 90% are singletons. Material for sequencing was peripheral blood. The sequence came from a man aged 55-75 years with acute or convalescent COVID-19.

This chain's CDR3 is CASKRLSGREETQYF. CDR3 coding DNA: TGTGCCAGCAAGAGACTAAGCGGGAGGGAAGAGACCCAGTACTTC. The V gene is TRBV2, the J gene TRBJ2-5; 10 bases are a match to TRBD2. There are 15 residues in the CDR3. CDR1 and CDR2 from the germline V gene are SNHLY and FYNNEI. The V and J ends lost 7 bases and 3 bases, in that order; junction bases with no gene match: 8.